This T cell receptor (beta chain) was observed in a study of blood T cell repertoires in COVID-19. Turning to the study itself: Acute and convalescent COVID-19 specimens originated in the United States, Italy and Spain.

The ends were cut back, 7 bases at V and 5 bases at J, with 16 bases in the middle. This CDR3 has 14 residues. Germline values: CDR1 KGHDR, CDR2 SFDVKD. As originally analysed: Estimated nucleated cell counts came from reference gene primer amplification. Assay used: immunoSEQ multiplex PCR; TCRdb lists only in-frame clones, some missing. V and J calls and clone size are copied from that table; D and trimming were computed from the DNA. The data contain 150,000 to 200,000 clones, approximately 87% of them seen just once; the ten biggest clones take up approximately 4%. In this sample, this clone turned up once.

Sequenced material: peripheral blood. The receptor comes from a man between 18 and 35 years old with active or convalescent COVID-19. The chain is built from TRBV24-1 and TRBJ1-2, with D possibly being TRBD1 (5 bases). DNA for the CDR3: TGTGCCACCAGCGGACATGGATTGAGTTATGGCTACACCTTC. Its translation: CATSGHGLSYGYTF.